This is a list of T cell receptor beta chains from one sample in a study of blood T cell repertoires in COVID-19. Clones were sequenced by immunoSEQ multiplex PCR, and TCRdb holds only the in-frame ones, with some missing. The table shows about 320,000 clones, with roughly 85% occurring only once. The material sequenced was PBMCs or T cells enriched from blood (not recorded which). Source of these receptors: a woman aged 25 to 39 who had been exposed to COVID-19. Both conserved end residues are trimmed from each CDR3. The order of the fields is clone size, V gene, J gene, CDR3 protein. Rows may omit the clone size; those that give it use once, few, many or a size class.

NA	TRBV9	TRBJ1-3	ASSEGQALSGNTIY
NA	TRBV28	TRBJ2-2	ASSPGLAGHRELF
NA	TRBV27	TRBJ1-5	ASSLTAGGQPQH
NA	TRBV29-1	TRBJ1-2	SVGQGIGYT
NA	TRBV30	TRBJ2-7	AWSFATGAYEQY
NA	TRBV18	TRBJ1-3	ASSPDRGRNTIY
NA	TRBV10-3	TRBJ2-5	AISEYGTPQETQY
NA	TRBV5-4	TRBJ1-2	ASSFDSQTNYGYT
NA	TRBV29-1	TRBJ2-1	SVERGGDNEQF
NA	TRBV28	TRBJ1-6	ASSTGQGNSPLH
NA	TRBV27	TRBJ2-1	ASSPTSGSPSYNEQF
NA	TRBV11-1	TRBJ1-6	ASSLEGSGNSPLH
many	TRBV7-6	TRBJ2-7	ASSPNRDRNYEQY
NA	TRBV10-3	TRBJ1-4	AISYGTGRGNEKLF
NA	TRBV2	TRBJ2-1	ASKLLAGNEQF
few	TRBV5-6	TRBJ1-2	ASSPDGGRVGYT
NA	TRBV7-3	TRBJ1-5	ASSLGREQPQH
NA	TRBV28	TRBJ2-7	ASNPGGPSYEQY
NA	TRBV15	TRBJ2-1	ATSRSDSYNEQF
NA	TRBV27	TRBJ1-5	ASSLQGSNQPQH
NA	TRBV7-2	TRBJ2-5	ASSALFQGANY
NA	TRBV30	TRBJ2-1	AWREEGGFAGSYNEQF
NA	TRBV30	TRBJ1-1	ALTGALNTEAF
NA	TRBV30	TRBJ2-1	AREVREGAEQF
NA	TRBV18	TRBJ2-4	ASSPSLAGEKENIQY
NA	TRBV27	TRBJ1-5	ASSLGGGQPQH
NA	TRBV7-9	TRBJ1-1	AVRKGLSTEAF
NA	TRBV5-4	TRBJ2-3	ASTEKGLSTDTQY
NA	TRBV19	TRBJ1-2	AGRGKTGGKYGYT
NA	TRBV24-1	TRBJ1-5	ATSEPGQGFHQPQH
NA	TRBV6-5	TRBJ2-1	ASSYVGAGEQF
NA	TRBV27	TRBJ2-7	ASPSSGGYEQY
NA	TRBV28	TRBJ2-1	ASSAALAAGLNEQF
NA	TRBV5-4	TRBJ2-2	ASSPGTGGTGELF
NA	TRBV7-2	TRBJ1-3	ASSSRQGNTIY
NA	TRBV28	TRBJ1-2	ASSPDRISGYT
NA	TRBV25-1	TRBJ1-3	ASSDGQGTGNTIY
NA	TRBV9	TRBJ2-2	ASSRLASNTGELF
NA	TRBV6-5	TRBJ2-5	ASSTGGAGTQTQY
NA	TRBV5-1	TRBJ2-4	ASSLGTGLSTKNIQY
NA	TRBV28	TRBJ1-5	ASSFRGGSSWSNQPQH
NA	TRBV30	TRBJ2-1	AWSLMTNEQF
NA	TRBV12-3/TRBV12-4	TRBJ1-5	ASERGLGQPQH
NA	TRBV5-1	TRBJ1-3	ASSLGTQSSGNTIY
NA	TRBV5-1	TRBJ2-7	ASMGTGVGEQY
few	TRBV7-9	TRBJ2-4	ATNNRDENIQY